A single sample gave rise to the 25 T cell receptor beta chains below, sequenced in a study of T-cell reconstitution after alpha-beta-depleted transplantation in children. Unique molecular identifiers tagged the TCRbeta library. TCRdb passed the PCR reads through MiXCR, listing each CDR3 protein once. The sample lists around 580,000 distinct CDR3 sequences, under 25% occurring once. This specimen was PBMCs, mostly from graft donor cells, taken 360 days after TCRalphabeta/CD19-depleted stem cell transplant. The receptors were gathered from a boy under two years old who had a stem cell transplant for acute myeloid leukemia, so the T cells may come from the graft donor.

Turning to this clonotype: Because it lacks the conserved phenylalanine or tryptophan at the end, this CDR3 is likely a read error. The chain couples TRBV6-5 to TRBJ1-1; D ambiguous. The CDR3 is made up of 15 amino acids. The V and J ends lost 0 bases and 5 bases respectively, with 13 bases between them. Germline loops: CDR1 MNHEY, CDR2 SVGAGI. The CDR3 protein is CASSYSGIGTTEAFS. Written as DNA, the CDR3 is TGTGCCAGCAGTTACTCGGGCATAGGAACAACTGAAGCTTTCTCT.

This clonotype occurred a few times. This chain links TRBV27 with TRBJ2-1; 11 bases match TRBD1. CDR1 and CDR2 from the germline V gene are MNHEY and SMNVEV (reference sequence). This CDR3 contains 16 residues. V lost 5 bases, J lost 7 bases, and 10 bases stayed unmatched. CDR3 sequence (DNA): TGTGCCAGCAGTCCCAGAGGACAGGGGGCTGGGAATGAGCAGTTCTTC. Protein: CASSPRGQGAGNEQFF.

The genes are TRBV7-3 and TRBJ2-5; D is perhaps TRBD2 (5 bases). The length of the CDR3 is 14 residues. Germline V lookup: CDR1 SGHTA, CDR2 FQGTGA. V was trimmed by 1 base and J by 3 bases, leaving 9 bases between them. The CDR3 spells CASSLSGPEETQYF. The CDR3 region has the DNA TGTGCCAGCAGCTTAAGCGGGCCTGAAGAGACCCAGTACTTC.

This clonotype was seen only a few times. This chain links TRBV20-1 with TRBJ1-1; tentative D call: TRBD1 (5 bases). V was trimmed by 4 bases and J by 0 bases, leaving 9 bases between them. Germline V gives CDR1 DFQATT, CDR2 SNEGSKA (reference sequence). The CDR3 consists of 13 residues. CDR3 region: CSAKTAMNTEAFF. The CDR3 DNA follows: TGCAGTGCTAAGACAGCCATGAACACTGAAGCTTTCTTT.

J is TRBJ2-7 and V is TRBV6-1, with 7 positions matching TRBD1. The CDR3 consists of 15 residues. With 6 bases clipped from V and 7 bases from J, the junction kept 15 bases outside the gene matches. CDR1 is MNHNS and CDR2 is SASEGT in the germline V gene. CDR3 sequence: CASRSAGTGEGEQYV. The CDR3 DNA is TGTGCCAGCAGGTCCGCCGGAACAGGGGAAGGAGAGCAGTACGTC.

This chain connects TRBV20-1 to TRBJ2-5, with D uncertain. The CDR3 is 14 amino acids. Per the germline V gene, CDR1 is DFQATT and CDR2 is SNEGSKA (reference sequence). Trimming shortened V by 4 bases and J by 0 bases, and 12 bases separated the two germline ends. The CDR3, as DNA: TGCAGTGCTACCTCCCTCAGGAACCAAGAGACCCAGTACTTC. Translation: CSATSLRNQETQYF.

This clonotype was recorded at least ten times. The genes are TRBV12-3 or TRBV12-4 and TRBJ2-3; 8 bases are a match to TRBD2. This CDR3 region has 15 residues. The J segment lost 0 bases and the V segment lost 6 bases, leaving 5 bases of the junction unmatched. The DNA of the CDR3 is TGTGCCAGCAGGAGAGCGGGGGTTAGCACAGATACGCAGTATTTT. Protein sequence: CASRRAGVSTDTQYF.

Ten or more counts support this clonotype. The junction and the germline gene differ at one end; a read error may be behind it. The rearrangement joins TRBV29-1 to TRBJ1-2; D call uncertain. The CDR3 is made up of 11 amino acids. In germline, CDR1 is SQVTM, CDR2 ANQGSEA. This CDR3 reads CSVEELYGYTF. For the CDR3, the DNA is TGCAGCGTGGAAGAACTCTATGGCTACACCTTC.

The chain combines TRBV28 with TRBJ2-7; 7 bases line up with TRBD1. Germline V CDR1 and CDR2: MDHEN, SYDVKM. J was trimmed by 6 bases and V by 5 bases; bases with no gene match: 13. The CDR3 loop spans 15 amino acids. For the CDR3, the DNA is TGTGCCAGCAGTCCCACCCTCGGACAGGACGGCGAGCAGTACGTC. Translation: CASSPTLGQDGEQYV.

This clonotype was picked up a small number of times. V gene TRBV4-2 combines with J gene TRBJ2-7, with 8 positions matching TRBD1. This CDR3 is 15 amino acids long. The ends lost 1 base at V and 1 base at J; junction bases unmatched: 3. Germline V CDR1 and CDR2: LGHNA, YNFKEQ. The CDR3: CASSQGRDRSYEQYF. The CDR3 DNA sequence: TGTGCCAGCAGCCAAGGTCGGGACAGGTCCTACGAGCAGTACTTC.

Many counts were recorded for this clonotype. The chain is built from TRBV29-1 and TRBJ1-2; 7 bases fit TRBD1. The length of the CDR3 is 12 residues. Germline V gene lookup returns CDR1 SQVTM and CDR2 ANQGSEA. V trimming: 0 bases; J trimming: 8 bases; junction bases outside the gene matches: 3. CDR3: CSVEEGGSGYTF. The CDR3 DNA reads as TGCAGCGTTGAAGAAGGGGGCTCGGGCTACACCTTC.

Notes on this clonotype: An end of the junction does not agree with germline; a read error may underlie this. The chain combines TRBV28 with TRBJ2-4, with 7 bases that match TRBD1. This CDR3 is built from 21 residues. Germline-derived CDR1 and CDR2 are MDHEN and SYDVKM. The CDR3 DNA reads TGTGTCAGCAGTCAGGGGACAGCCTGGAGCCCCGTTTTACTAGCCAAAAACATTCAGTACTTC. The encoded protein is CVSSQGTAWSPVLLAKNIQYF.

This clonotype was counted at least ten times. The CDR3 spells CSASRQGYEQYV. For the CDR3, the DNA is TGCAGTGCTTCTCGACAGGGATACGAGCAGTACGTC. The rearrangement uses TRBV20-1 and TRBJ2-7; TRBD1 agrees at 7 bases. CDR1 DFQATT and CDR2 SNEGSKA come from the germline V gene (reference sequence). The CDR3 spans 12 residues. V shed 5 bases and J 4 bases; nucleotides not matched to a gene: 5.

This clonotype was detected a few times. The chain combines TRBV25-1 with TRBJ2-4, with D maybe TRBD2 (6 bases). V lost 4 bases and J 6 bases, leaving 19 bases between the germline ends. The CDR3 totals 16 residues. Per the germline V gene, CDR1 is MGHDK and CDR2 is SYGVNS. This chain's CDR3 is CASSALGGLMGNIQYF. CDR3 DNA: TGTGCCAGCAGTGCCCTAGGAGGGCTAATGGGAAACATTCAGTACTTC.

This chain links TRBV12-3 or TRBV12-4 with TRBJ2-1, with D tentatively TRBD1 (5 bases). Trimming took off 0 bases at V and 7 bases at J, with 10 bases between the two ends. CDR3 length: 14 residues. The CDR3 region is CASSLARQGNEQFF. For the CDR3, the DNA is TGTGCCAGCAGTTTAGCGCGTCAGGGTAATGAGCAGTTCTTC.

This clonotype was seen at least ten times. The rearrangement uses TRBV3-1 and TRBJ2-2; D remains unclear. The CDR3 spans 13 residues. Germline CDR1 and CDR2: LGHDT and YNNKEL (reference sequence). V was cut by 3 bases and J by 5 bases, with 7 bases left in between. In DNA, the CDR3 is TGTGCCAGCAGCCACCGTACGACCGGGGAGCTGTTTTTT. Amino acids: CASSHRTTGELFF.

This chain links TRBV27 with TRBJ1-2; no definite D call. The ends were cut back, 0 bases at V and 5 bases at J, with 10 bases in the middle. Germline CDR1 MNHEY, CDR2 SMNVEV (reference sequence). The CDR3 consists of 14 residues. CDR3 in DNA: TGTGCCAGCAGTTTATCTCACAGACCTTATGGCTACACCTTC. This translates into CASSLSHRPYGYTF.

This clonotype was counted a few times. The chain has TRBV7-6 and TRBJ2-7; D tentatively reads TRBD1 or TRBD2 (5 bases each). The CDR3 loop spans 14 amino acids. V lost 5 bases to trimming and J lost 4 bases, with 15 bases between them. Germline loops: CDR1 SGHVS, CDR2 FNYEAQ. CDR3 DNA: TGTGCCAGCAGCCCCCAGGGTGGCGGGTACGAGCAGTACTTC. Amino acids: CASSPQGGGYEQYF.

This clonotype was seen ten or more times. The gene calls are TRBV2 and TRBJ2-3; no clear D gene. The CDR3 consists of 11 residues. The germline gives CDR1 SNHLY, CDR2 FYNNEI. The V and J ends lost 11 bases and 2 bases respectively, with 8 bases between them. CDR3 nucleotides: TGTGCCGGCCACCCCACAGATACGCAGTATTTT. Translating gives CAGHPTDTQYF.

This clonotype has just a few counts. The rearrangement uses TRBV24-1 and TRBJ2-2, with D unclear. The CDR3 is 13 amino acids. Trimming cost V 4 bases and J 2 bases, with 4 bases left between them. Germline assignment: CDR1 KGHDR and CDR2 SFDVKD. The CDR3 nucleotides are TGTGCCACCAGTGACCGCAACACCGGGGAGCTGTTTTTT. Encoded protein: CATSDRNTGELFF.

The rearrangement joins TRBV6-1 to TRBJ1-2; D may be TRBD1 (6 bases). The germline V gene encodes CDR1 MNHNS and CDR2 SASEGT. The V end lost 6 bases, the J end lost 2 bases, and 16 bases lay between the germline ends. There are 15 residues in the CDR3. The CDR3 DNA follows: TGTGCCAGCAGAATGCGGGGGGCGCCGAACTATGGCTACACCTTC. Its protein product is CASRMRGAPNYGYTF.

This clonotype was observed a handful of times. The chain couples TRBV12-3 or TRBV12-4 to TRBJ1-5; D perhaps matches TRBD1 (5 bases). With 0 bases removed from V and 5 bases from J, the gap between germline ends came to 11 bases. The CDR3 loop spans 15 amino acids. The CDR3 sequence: CASSLAGAGHQPQHF. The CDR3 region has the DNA TGTGCCAGCAGTTTAGCAGGGGCGGGTCATCAGCCCCAGCATTTT.

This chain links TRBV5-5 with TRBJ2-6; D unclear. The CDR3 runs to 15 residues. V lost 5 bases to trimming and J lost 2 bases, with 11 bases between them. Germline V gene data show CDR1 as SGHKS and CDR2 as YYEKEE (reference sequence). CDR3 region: CASSPGRAGANVLTF. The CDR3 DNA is TGTGCCAGCAGTCCAGGAAGGGCTGGGGCCAACGTCCTGACTTTC.

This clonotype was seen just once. Here the CDR3 reads CASSHGYQETQYF. The CDR3 nucleotides read TGCGCCAGCAGCCATGGGTACCAAGAGACCCAGTACTTC. The gene calls are TRBV5-1 and TRBJ2-5; unclear D gene. Trimming stripped 4 bases from V and 0 bases from J, with 7 bases between. This CDR3 is 13 amino acids long. Germline CDR1 SGHRS, CDR2 YFSETQ. Supplemented by reference TRBV5-1 and TRBJ2-5, the full variable domain reads KAGVTQTPRYLIKTRGQQVTLSCSPISGHRSVSWYQQTPGQGLQFLFEYFSETQRNKGNFPGRFSGRQFSNSRSEMNVSTLELGDSALYLCASSHGYQETQYFGPGTRLLVL.

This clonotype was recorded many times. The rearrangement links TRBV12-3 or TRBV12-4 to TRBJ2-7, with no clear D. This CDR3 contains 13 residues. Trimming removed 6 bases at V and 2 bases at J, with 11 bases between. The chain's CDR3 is CASSTSNPYEQYF. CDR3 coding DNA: TGTGCCAGCAGCACATCGAACCCCTACGAGCAGTACTTC.